What follows are 17 T cell receptor beta chains derived from one specimen sequenced in a study of Tregs in tolerant kidney transplant recipients. Clones were read by immunoSEQ multiplex PCR, and TCRdb kept only the in-frame ones, dropping some. The table lists tens of thousands of clones, around nine tenths of them singletons, with over 3.5% in the top ten. Sequences were obtained from CD8+ T cells from blood. These receptors originate from a human donor in good health.

The chain couples TRBV5-4 to TRBJ2-5, with 12 positions matching TRBD1. The germline gives CDR1 SGHNT, CDR2 YYREEE (reference sequence). The CDR3 runs to 15 residues. V was clipped by 5 bases and J by 5 bases; unmatched bases: 7. The CDR3 region is CASREGTGGRETQYF. The CDR3 region has the DNA TGTGCCAGCAGGGAAGGGACAGGGGGCAGGGAGACCCAGTACTTC.

The CDR3 DNA sequence: TGCGCCAGCAGCCTTCACTGGGGGGAGCTGTTTTTT. As protein: CASSLHWGELFF. This chain uses TRBV4-1 with TRBJ2-2, with D hard to call. Per germline, CDR1 MGHRA and CDR2 YSYEKL. V lost 4 bases to trimming and J lost 8 bases, with 8 bases between them. The CDR3 totals 12 residues.

The genes are TRBV11-2 and TRBJ2-5; D not certain. Germline CDR1 reads SGHAT; CDR2 reads FQNNGV. V lost 3 bases, J lost 5 bases, and 7 bases lay in between. The CDR3 covers 12 residues. The CDR3 region is CASSFLAETQYF. The CDR3 DNA reads as TGTGCCAGCAGCTTCTTGGCGGAGACCCAGTACTTC.

This clone occurred once. V is TRBV7-2 and J is TRBJ1-6, with D unclear. The CDR3 covers 15 residues. Germline V gene lookup returns CDR1 SGHTA and CDR2 FQGNSA. V was cut by 2 bases and J by 0 bases, with 5 bases left in between. The DNA of the CDR3 is TGTGCCAGCAGCTTATCCAACTCCTATAATTCACCCCTCCACTTT. Translated, it gives CASSLSNSYNSPLHF.

This clone appeared a few times. The genes are TRBV27 and TRBJ1-5, with a tentative D call TRBD1 (6 bases). Germline-derived CDR1 and CDR2 are MNHEY and SMNVEV (reference sequence). The CDR3 consists of 16 residues. V lost 5 bases and J lost 0, with 14 bases in between. CDR3 bases: TGTGCCAGCAGTACCACTCGGGACAATAGCAATCAGCCCCAGCATTTT. Translation gives CASSTTRDNSNQPQHF.

This chain connects TRBV4-2 to TRBJ1-1; D possibly corresponds to TRBD1 (5 bases). The ends were cut back, 0 bases at V and 1 base at J, with 12 bases in the middle. CDR1 and CDR2 (germline): LGHNA, YNFKEQ. CDR3 length equals 16 residues. The DNA of the CDR3 is TGTGCCAGCAGCCAAGATAACACAGGTCCGAACACTGAAGCTTTCTTT. Translation: CASSQDNTGPNTEAFF.

V and J are TRBV5-6 and TRBJ2-7; the D gene is possibly TRBD1 (5 bases). The V and J ends lost 2 bases and 4 bases respectively, with 19 bases between them. The CDR3 is 16 amino acids. Germline loops: CDR1 SGHDT, CDR2 YYEEEE. The CDR3 coding sequence is TGTGCCAGCAGCTTTGACCTAGAAGGGGCCCGATACGAGCAGTACTTC. Amino acid sequence: CASSFDLEGARYEQYF.

The sample holds a few counts of this clone. V is TRBV11-3 and J is TRBJ2-7; D not certain. Trimming cost V 1 base and J 2 bases, with 6 bases left between them. Germline V lookup: CDR1 SGHNT, CDR2 YENEEA. This CDR3 region has 13 residues. CDR3 residues: CASSLAATYEQYF. CDR3 bases: TGTGCCAGCAGCTTAGCGGCTACCTACGAGCAGTACTTC.

The V call is TRBV5-4, the J call TRBJ2-1, with a weak D call TRBD2 (6 bases). This CDR3 has 17 residues. CDR1 is SGHNT and CDR2 is YYREEE in the germline V gene (reference sequence). V lost 7 bases, J lost 4 bases, and 24 bases lay in between. The CDR3 protein is CASGRWGILAGYNEQFF. DNA of the CDR3: TGTGCCAGCGGCCGTTGGGGCATACTAGCCGGTTACAATGAGCAGTTCTTC.

This chain connects TRBV19 to TRBJ2-1; no definite D call. V lost 11 bases to trimming and J lost 0 bases, with 11 bases between them. The CDR3 has 13 residues. Per the germline V gene, CDR1 is LNHDA and CDR2 is SQIVND (reference sequence). CDR3 loop: CAVRENSYNEQFF. The CDR3 DNA reads as TGTGCCGTAAGGGAAAACTCCTACAATGAGCAGTTCTTC.

The chain combines TRBV27 with TRBJ1-5, with D uncertain. This CDR3 contains 14 residues. Germline values: CDR1 MNHEY, CDR2 SMNVEV (reference sequence). The V gene lost 3 bases and the J gene lost 1 base, with 7 bases spanning the gap. CDR3 sequence (DNA): TGTGCCAGCAGTTTCACGGCGAGCAATCAGCCCCAGCATTTT. Its translation is CASSFTASNQPQHF.

The chain links TRBV30 to TRBJ2-3; TRBD2 aligns across 9 bases. Germline V gene sequence: CDR1 GTSNPN, CDR2 SVGIG (reference sequence). J was trimmed by 6 bases and V by 2 bases; bases with no gene match: 12. The CDR3 has 16 residues. The CDR3 is CAWSSPSGNPWDTQYF. CDR3 nucleotides: TGTGCCTGGAGTTCCCCTAGCGGGAACCCGTGGGATACGCAGTATTTT.

In DNA form, the CDR3 reads TGTGCCACCAGCAGAGGGATTGCGCCAGCGAACACCGGGGAGCTGTTTTTT. Translating gives CATSRGIAPANTGELFF. The V call is TRBV15, the J call TRBJ2-2; no clear D gene. Germline CDR1 and CDR2: LNHNV and YYDKDF (reference sequence). The ends were cut back, 1 base at V and 0 bases at J, with 12 bases in the middle. This CDR3 region has 17 residues.

The rearrangement uses TRBV27 and TRBJ2-2; 15 bases map to TRBD2. V lost 3 bases and J lost 4; bases outside the gene matches: 6. Germline-derived CDR1 and CDR2 are MNHEY and SMNVEV (reference sequence). The length of the CDR3 is 18 residues. The CDR3 DNA reads as TGTGCCAGCAGTTTTCGGACTAGCGGGAGGGAGAGCACCGGGGAGCTGTTTTTT. Translated, it gives CASSFRTSGRESTGELFF.

The rearrangement uses TRBV12-5 and TRBJ2-1; D is unresolved. The CDR3 loop spans 12 amino acids. V shed 1 base and J shed 10 bases, with 8 bases lying between them. Germline lookup yields CDR1 LGHNT and CDR2 FRNRAP. CDR3 sequence reads: CASGLGVMEQFF. CDR3 DNA: TGTGCTAGTGGTTTGGGGGTTATGGAGCAGTTCTTC.

The rearrangement uses TRBV11-2 and TRBJ2-7, with D possibly being TRBD1 (6 bases). The CDR3 runs 15 residues. V was pared by 2 bases and J by 4 bases, with 15 bases between. CDR1 is SGHAT and CDR2 is FQNNGV in the germline V gene. CDR3 DNA: TGTGCCAGCAGCTTAATGAGGTCTGGGACATACGAGCAGTACTTC. This translates into CASSLMRSGTYEQYF.

Only a few counts were recorded for this clone. The V gene is TRBV27, the J gene TRBJ1-5, with TRBD1 as a possible D gene (6 bases). V lost 5 bases and J lost 4, with 9 bases in between. CDR1 and CDR2 from the germline V gene are MNHEY and SMNVEV (reference sequence). The CDR3 is 13 amino acids. The CDR3 coding sequence is TGTGCCAGCAGTCAGACAGGAAATCAGCCCCAGCATTTT. It translates to CASSQTGNQPQHF.